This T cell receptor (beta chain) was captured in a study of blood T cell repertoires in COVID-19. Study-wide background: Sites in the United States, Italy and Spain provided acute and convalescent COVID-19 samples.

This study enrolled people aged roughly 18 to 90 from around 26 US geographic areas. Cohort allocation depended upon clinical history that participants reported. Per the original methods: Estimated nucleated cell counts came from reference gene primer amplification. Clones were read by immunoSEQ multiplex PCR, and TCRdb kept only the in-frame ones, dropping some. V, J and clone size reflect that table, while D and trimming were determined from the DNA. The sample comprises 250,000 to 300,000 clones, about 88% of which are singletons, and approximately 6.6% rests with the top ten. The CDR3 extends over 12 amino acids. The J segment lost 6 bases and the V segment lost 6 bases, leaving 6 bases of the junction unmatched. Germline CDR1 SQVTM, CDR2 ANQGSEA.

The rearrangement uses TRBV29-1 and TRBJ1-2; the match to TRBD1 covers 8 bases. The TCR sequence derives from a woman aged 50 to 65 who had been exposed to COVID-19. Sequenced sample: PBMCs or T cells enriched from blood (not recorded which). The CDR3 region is CSVRTGSDGYTF. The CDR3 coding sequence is TGCAGCGTCCGGACAGGGTCCGATGGCTACACCTTC.